The 15 T cell receptor beta chains listed next were all sequenced from one sample in a study of control samples from healthy donors and cancer patients. The repertoire was sequenced with immunoSEQ multiplex PCR; TCRdb's copy has only in-frame clones and lacks some. Of about 60,000 clones listed, 90% are singletons. Sequencing was performed on PBMCs. These receptors were collected from a woman in her forties or fifties with colorectal cancer.

The chain joins TRBV7-8 to TRBJ2-2; TRBD1 matches 9 bases. The CDR3 has 17 residues. Germline values: CDR1 SGHVS, CDR2 FQNEAQ. V dropped 5 bases and J dropped 7; count of bases not matched to a gene: 14. The CDR3 bases are TGTGCCAGCAGCCGAAGGGACAGGGAAATTGATGGCGGGGAGCTGTTTTTT. The encoded protein is CASSRRDREIDGGELFF. The whole variable domain, remainder taken from reference TRBV7-8 and TRBJ2-2, is GAGVSQSPRYKVAKRGQDVALRCDPISGHVSLFWYQQALGQGPEFLTYFQNEAQLDKSGLPSDRFFAERPEGSVSTLKIQRTQQEDSAVYLCASSRRDREIDGGELFFGEGSRLTVL.

This rearrangement joins TRBV6-1 to TRBJ1-1; 10 bases agree with TRBD1. J gave up 12 bases and V 3 bases, and 7 bases lay outside the gene matches. There are 13 residues in the CDR3. The V gene's germline CDR1 is MNHNS and CDR2 SASEGT. Written as DNA, the CDR3 is TGTGCCAGCAGTGACCGGGACAGGGGCTCGTCTTTCTTT. It is translated as CASSDRDRGSSFF.

The chain joins TRBV6-5 to TRBJ2-4, with a possible D match to TRBD2 (5 bases). Trimming shortened V by 9 bases and J by 3 bases, and 12 bases separated the two germline ends. CDR3 size: 13 residues. Germline V CDR1 and CDR2: MNHEY, SVGAGI. The CDR3 DNA reads as TGTGCCAGTGGGGAGTACGGCAAAAACATTCAGTACTTC. Protein sequence: CASGEYGKNIQYF.

J is TRBJ2-5 and V is TRBV13; TRBD2 is a possible D gene (7 bases). The length of the CDR3 is 15 residues. The V end was cut by 5 bases, the J end by 5 bases, with 18 bases between. Germline V gene sequence: CDR1 PRHDT, CDR2 FYEKMQ (reference sequence). The CDR3 nucleotides are TGTGCCAGCAGCAATGTGGCGGGGGCATTGGAGACCCAGTACTTC. Translating it yields CASSNVAGALETQYF. The full variable domain, in which reference TRBV13 and TRBJ2-5 provide the parts outside the CDR3, is AAGVIQSPRHLIKEKRETATLKCYPIPRHDTVYWYQQGPGQDPQFLISFYEKMQSDKGSIPDRFSAQQFSDYHSELNMSSLELGDSALYFCASSNVAGALETQYFGPGTRLLVL.

The chain uses TRBV24-1 and TRBJ1-5; D uncertain. Germline V gene sequence: CDR1 KGHDR, CDR2 SFDVKD. V was pared by 4 bases and J by 3 bases, with 9 bases between. This CDR3 comprises 14 residues. The CDR3 DNA reads TGTGCCACCAGTGACGGGTATGTCAATCAGCCCCAGCATTTT. Its translation: CATSDGYVNQPQHF.

The J gene is TRBJ1-2, the V gene TRBV21-1; the table's D call, TRBD1, was not checked against the DNA. TRBV21-1 is noted as a pseudogene. This CDR3 has 15 residues. CDR3: CASSKVRDKNYGYTF. As DNA, the CDR3 is TGTGCCAGCAGCAAAGTCCGGGACAAAAACTATGGCTACACCTTC.

The chain combines TRBV7-8 with TRBJ1-1, with D possibly being TRBD1 (5 bases). The CDR3 covers 13 residues. CDR1 is SGHVS, CDR2 FQNEAQ, per germline. The germline V and J ends were trimmed by 0 bases and 6 bases, with 8 bases remaining between them. The CDR3 bases are TGTGCCAGCAGCTTAGCGGGGGGGTCTGAAGCTTTCTTT. It codes for CASSLAGGSEAFF.

CDR3 sequence reads: CASSEDVSTSGNTIYF. The CDR3 DNA reads as TGTGCCAGCAGTGAAGATGTGTCTACCTCTGGAAACACCATATATTTT. V is TRBV2 and J is TRBJ1-3; D is ambiguous. Germline CDR1 SNHLY, CDR2 FYNNEI. Trimming removed 1 base at V and 0 bases at J, with 10 bases between. The CDR3 has 16 amino acids.

The chain is built from TRBV5-1 and TRBJ1-2, with D possibly being TRBD1 (6 bases). From germline, CDR1 is SGHRS and CDR2 YFSETQ. Trimming shortened V by 4 bases and J by 0 bases, and 10 bases separated the two germline ends. This CDR3 comprises 14 residues. The CDR3, as DNA: TGCGCCAGCAGCCCGGGGGGCCCTAACTATGGCTACACCTTC. Translation: CASSPGGPNYGYTF.

The rearrangement uses TRBV4-2 and TRBJ2-1; D is unresolved. CDR3 length: 13 amino acids. The V end lost 1 base, the J end lost 7 bases, and 8 bases lay between the germline ends. Germline CDR1 and CDR2: LGHNA and YNFKEQ. In DNA, the CDR3 is TGTGCCAGCAGCCAAGGGACGGGTAATGAGCAGTTCTTC. As protein: CASSQGTGNEQFF.

The chain links TRBV29-1 to TRBJ2-1, with 7 nucleotides matching TRBD2. From germline, CDR1 is SQVTM and CDR2 ANQGSEA. This CDR3 comprises 14 residues. The trim removed 7 bases at V and 3 bases at J, leaving 9 bases unmatched. CDR3 bases: TGCAGCGCCCGTGGACGGGGGGTCTACAATGAGCAGTTCTTC. Its protein is CSARGRGVYNEQFF.

The V call is TRBV30, the J call TRBJ2-3; D uncertain. Per the germline V gene, CDR1 is GTSNPN and CDR2 is SVGIG (reference sequence). The CDR3 is made up of 13 amino acids. V gave up 4 bases and J gave up 3 bases, with 11 bases separating them. The CDR3 here is CAWNGDGTDTQYF. The CDR3 bases are TGTGCCTGGAACGGTGATGGGACAGATACGCAGTATTTT.

The V gene is TRBV25-1, the J gene TRBJ1-2, with D unresolved. The CDR3 has 16 residues. The ends were cut back, 7 bases at V and 0 bases at J, with 18 bases in the middle. Per germline, CDR1 MGHDK and CDR2 SYGVNS. As DNA, the CDR3 is TGTGCCAGCAATGGCGCCGGAAACCAAGCTAACTATGGCTACACCTTC. Its translation is CASNGAGNQANYGYTF.

The chain is built from TRBV11-2 and TRBJ2-1; 9 nucleotides align to TRBD2. V lost 6 bases to trimming and J lost 0 bases; unmatched junction nucleotides: 3. The length of the CDR3 is 15 residues. Germline lookup yields CDR1 SGHAT and CDR2 FQNNGV. This CDR3 reads CASRPAGGSYNEQFF. The DNA for the CDR3 is TGTGCCAGCAGACCAGCGGGGGGCTCCTACAATGAGCAGTTCTTC.

The gene calls are TRBV3-1 (or the pseudogene TRBV3-2) and TRBJ2-7, with 10 bases that match TRBD1. The V gene end was trimmed by 5 bases and the J gene end by 3 bases; junction bases not matched to a gene: 7. The length of the CDR3 is 15 residues. Germline V gives CDR1 LGHDT, CDR2 YNNKEL (reference sequence). The DNA for the CDR3 is TGTGCCAGCAGCACGGGACAGGGGAATTTCTACGAGCAGTACTTC. Its translation: CASSTGQGNFYEQYF.